This T cell receptor (beta chain) was sequenced in a study of T cell clonality in common variable immunodeficiency. Germline V gene sequence: CDR1 SGHRS, CDR2 YFSETQ. V gave up 0 bases and J gave up 0 bases, with 9 bases separating them. The CDR3 has 15 amino acids. This clone occurred many times. Its matching antigen is unknown. The read ends 3 residues early relative to the CDR3; the germline J gene fills the gap. Findings and limits, study-wide: In common variable immunodeficiency, TCR beta chains reportedly carried fewer deletions and N-nucleotide insertions.

Clones were sequenced by immunoSEQ multiplex PCR, and TCRdb holds only the in-frame ones, with some missing. This sample carries 30,000 to 40,000 clones and no singletons, and 5.5% to 7% goes to the top ten. V gene TRBV5-1 combines with J gene TRBJ1-1, with D tentatively TRBD1 (5 bases). The sequence was collected from a human donor with common variable immunodeficiency. Sample: peripheral blood mononuclear cells. Incomplete CDR3 DNA: TGCGCCAGCAGCTTGGGGGGGGTGATGAACACTGAA. Translating it yields CASSLGGVMNTE. The full-length CDR3 reads as CASSLGGVMNTEAFF.